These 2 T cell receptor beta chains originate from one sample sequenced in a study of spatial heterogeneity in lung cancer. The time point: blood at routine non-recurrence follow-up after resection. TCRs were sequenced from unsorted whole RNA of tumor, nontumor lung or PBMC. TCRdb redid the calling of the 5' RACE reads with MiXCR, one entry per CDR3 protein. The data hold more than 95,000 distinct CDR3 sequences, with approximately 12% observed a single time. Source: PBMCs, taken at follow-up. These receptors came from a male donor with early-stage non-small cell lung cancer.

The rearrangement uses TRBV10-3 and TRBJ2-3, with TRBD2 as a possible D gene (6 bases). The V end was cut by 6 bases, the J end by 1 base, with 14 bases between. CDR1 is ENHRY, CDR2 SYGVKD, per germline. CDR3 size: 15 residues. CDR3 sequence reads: CAISGGLSRTDTQYF. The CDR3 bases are TGTGCCATCAGCGGGGGACTCTCCCGCACAGATACGCAGTATTTT.

The CDR3 loop is CASTRTGTVNEKLFF. CDR3 in DNA: TGTGCCAGCACCCGAACCGGGACAGTAAATGAAAAACTGTTTTTT. V usage is TRBV6-5 and J usage is TRBJ1-4, with TRBD1 matching 7 bases. The germline V gene has CDR1 MNHEY and CDR2 SVGAGI. The V and J ends lost 7 bases and 5 bases, in that order; junction bases with no gene match: 10. The CDR3 has 15 residues.